This T cell receptor (beta chain) was obtained from a study of T cell changes during pregnancy in multiple sclerosis. Clones were read by immunoSEQ multiplex PCR, and TCRdb kept only the in-frame ones, dropping some. The sample includes about 25,000 clones, 86% of them seen just once. The length of the CDR3 is 16 residues. Germline V gene data show CDR1 as SGHVS and CDR2 as FQNEAQ. V dropped 1 base and J dropped 5; count of bases not matched to a gene: 9. This TCR derives from a female donor in good health, enrolled as a control in a pregnancy study. The sequenced sample was CD8+ T cells from peripheral blood mononuclear cells, obtained in the first trimester of pregnancy. The genes are TRBV7-8 and TRBJ2-5; 8 bases are a match to TRBD2. The CDR3 spells CASSLVAGGPRETQYF. Written as DNA, the CDR3 is TGTGCCAGCAGCTTAGTCGCGGGGGGCCCCAGGGAGACCCAGTACTTC.